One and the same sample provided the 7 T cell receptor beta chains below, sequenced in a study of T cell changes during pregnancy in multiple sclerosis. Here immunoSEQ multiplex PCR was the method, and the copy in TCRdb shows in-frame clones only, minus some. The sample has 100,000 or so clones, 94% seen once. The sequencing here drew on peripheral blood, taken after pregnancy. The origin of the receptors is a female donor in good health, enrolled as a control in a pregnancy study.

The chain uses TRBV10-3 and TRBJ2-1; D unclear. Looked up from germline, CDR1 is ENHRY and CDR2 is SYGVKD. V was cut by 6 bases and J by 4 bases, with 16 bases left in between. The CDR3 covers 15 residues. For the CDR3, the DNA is TGTGCCATCAGGGTTGCCAGCGAGATTTACAATGAGCAGTTCTTC. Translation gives CAIRVASEIYNEQFF.

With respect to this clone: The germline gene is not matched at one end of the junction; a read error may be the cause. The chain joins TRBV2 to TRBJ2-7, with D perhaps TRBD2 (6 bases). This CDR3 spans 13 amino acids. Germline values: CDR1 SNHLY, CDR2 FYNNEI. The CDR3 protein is CASSDGGTYRSPF. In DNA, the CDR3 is TGTGCCAGCAGTGACGGAGGGACCTACCGTTCACCCTTC.

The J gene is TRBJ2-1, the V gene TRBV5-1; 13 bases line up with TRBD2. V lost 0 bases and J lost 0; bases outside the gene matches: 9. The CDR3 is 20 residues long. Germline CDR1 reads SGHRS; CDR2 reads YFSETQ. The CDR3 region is CASSLVPPRLAGGSYNEQFF. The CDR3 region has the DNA TGCGCCAGCAGCTTGGTACCCCCCAGACTAGCGGGAGGCTCCTACAATGAGCAGTTCTTC.

The CDR3 DNA reads TGCGCCAGCAGCACCGGGACTAGCGGATCTATGGATGAGCAGTTCTTC. Amino acids: CASSTGTSGSMDEQFF. The V call is TRBV5-1, the J call TRBJ2-1, with 11 bases aligning to TRBD2. Trimming cost V 4 bases and J 8 bases; bases outside gene matches: 11. This CDR3 comprises 16 residues. Germline lookup yields CDR1 SGHRS and CDR2 YFSETQ.

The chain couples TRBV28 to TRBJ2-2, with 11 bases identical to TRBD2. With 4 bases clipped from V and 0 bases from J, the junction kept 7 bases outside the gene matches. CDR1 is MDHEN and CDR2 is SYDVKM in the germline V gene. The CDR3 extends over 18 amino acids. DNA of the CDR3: TGTGCCAGCAGTTCCCCCTCGACTAGCGGGACGAACACCGGGGAGCTGTTTTTT. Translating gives CASSSPSTSGTNTGELFF. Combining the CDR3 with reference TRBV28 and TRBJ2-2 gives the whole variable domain DVKVTQSSRYLVKRTGEKVFLECVQDMDHENMFWYRQDPGLGLRLIYFSYDVKMKEKGDIPEGYSVSREKKERFSLILESASTNQTSMYLCASSSPSTSGTNTGELFFGEGSRLTVL.

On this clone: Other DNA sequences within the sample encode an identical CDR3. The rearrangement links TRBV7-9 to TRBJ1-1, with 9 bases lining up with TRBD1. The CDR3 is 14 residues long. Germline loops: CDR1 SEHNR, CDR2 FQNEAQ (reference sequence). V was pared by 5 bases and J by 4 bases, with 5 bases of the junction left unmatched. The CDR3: CASSRGQGGTEAFF. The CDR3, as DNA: TGTGCCAGCAGCCGGGGACAGGGAGGCACTGAAGCTTTCTTT.

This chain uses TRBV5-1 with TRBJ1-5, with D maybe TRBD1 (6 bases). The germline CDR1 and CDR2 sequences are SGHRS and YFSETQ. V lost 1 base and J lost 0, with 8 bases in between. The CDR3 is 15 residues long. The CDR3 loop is CASSLTGSSNQPQHF. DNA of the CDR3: TGCGCCAGCAGCTTGACAGGGAGTAGCAATCAGCCCCAGCATTTT.